This T cell receptor (beta chain) was retrieved from a study of identical twins. This clonotype was recorded a few times. The V end was cut by 4 bases, the J end by 6 bases, with 22 bases between. The CDR3 has 17 amino acids. A single record per CDR3 protein comes from TCRdb applying MiXCR to the 5' RACE reads. The sample has 750,000 to 950,000 distinct CDR3 sequences; approximately 13% are singletons. In addition, the sample was reused for a study of yellow fever vaccine responses in identical twins.

Sequencing input: PBMCs. J is TRBJ2-1 and V is TRBV12-3 or TRBV12-4, with D maybe TRBD1 (5 bases). This sequence originates from a young woman in good health. CDR3 sequence reads: CASSSPGQIDLGNEQFF. Here the CDR3 DNA reads TGTGCCAGCAGTTCACCAGGACAAATTGACCTGGGCAATGAGCAGTTCTTC.